This entry lists 2 T cell receptor beta chains sequenced from one sample in a study of sequential checkpoint blockade in melanoma. Method: immunoSEQ multiplex PCR; TCRdb's copy keeps in-frame clones and lacks some. The table shows fewer than 13,000 clones, with 73% occurring only once. As to treatment: randomized to nivolumab then ipilimumab (arm A) or the reverse (arm B). Here the sequenced sample was CD8+ T cells sorted from blood (inferred from file names), taken from a patient given nivolumab and ipilimumab in sequence. The receptors were sampled from a human donor with melanoma.

This clone has just a few counts. This sequence joins TRBV6-4 and TRBJ2-2; D perhaps matches TRBD1 (6 bases). V was trimmed by 7 bases and J by 7 bases, leaving 16 bases between them. This CDR3 contains 14 residues. CDR1 is MRHNA, CDR2 SNTAGT, per germline. Here the CDR3 reads CASTSGETGGELFF. CDR3 in DNA: TGTGCCAGCACCTCAGGGGAAACGGGCGGGGAGCTGTTTTTT.

The rearrangement uses TRBV13 and TRBJ1-2; D gene unclear. The V gene lost 0 bases and the J gene lost 0 bases, with 11 bases spanning the gap. The CDR3 consists of 16 residues. The V gene's germline CDR1 is PRHDT and CDR2 FYEKMQ (reference sequence). Here the CDR3 reads CASSLGSRRSNYGYTF. In DNA form, the CDR3 reads TGTGCCAGCAGCTTAGGCTCAAGGAGATCTAACTATGGCTACACCTTC.